A selection of T cell receptor beta chains follows, all from one sample in a study of cytomegalovirus exposure and HLA in healthy donors. The method was immunoSEQ multiplex PCR; TCRdb's version includes in-frame clones alone and lacks a portion of them. The table lists 100,000 to 120,000 clones, roughly three quarters of them singletons. Sequencing used PBMCs. These receptors all come from a man in his forties in good health and CMV-seronegative. Both conserved end residues are part of each CDR3.

J: TRBJ2-7
V: TRBV10-1
length: 15
CDR3: CASRLGTQGAYEQYF

J: TRBJ2-7
V: TRBV15
length: 14
CDR3: CATSSRGIFDEQYF

J: TRBJ1-2
V: TRBV6-4
length: 14
CDR3: CASSEGGRSYGYTF

J: TRBJ2-7
V: TRBV7-2
length: 14
CDR3: CASSLVTASYEQYF

J: TRBJ2-5
V: TRBV7-6
length: 17
CDR3: CASSLVAGGSYQETQYF

J: TRBJ2-5
V: TRBV7-9
length: 14
CDR3: CSSSYRTVEETQYF

J: TRBJ2-7
V: TRBV18
length: 13
CDR3: CASSPGTAYEQYF

J: TRBJ1-2
V: TRBV5-4
length: 12
CDR3: CASSRDSYGYTF

J: TRBJ1-1
V: TRBV4-1
length: 16
CDR3: CASSLPGTGANTEAFF

J: TRBJ1-4
V: TRBV11-3
length: 14
CDR3: CASSRRGGGEKLFF

J: TRBJ2-1
V: TRBV4-2
length: 15
CDR3: CASSPTPSSYNEQFF

J: TRBJ1-2
V: TRBV25-1
length: 13
CDR3: CASSDRGNYGYTF

J: TRBJ2-2
V: TRBV7-9
length: 15
CDR3: CASSSGTGPTGELFF

J: TRBJ2-5
V: TRBV9
length: 16
CDR3: CASSPGLAGVVETQYF

J: TRBJ2-7
V: TRBV5-1
length: 15
CDR3: CASSPGGGNSYEQYF

J: TRBJ1-1
V: TRBV28
length: 14
CDR3: CASTLGQQNTEAFF

J: TRBJ1-5
V: TRBV4-2
length: 17
CDR3: CASSQTGQGIFNQPQHF

J: TRBJ2-7
V: TRBV5-4
length: 15
CDR3: CASTTRGGGEYEQYF

J: TRBJ1-4
V: TRBV5-6
length: 16
CDR3: CASSPRTGPQPEKLFF

J: TRBJ1-4
V: TRBV7-9
length: 15
CDR3: CASSFTGVNNEKLFF

J: TRBJ2-1
V: TRBV11-2
length: 15
CDR3: CASSLGLEVSNEQFF

J: TRBJ2-7
V: TRBV19
length: 15
CDR3: CASSIEASGRYEQYF

J: TRBJ1-2
V: TRBV4-1
length: 15
CDR3: CASSQDRGRGDGYTF

J: TRBJ2-2
V: TRBV11-2
length: 20
CDR3: CASSLDRPRLAGGNTGELFF